These 3 T cell receptor beta chains originate from one sample sequenced in a study of cytomegalovirus exposure and HLA in healthy donors. PCR used 60 Vbeta primers and 13 Jbeta primers. Sequenced by immunoSEQ multiplex PCR; TCRdb stores in-frame clones only, minus some. The table has around 220,000 clones, 75% to 80% seen once. Input material: PBMCs. These receptors came from a man aged 18 to 35 in good health and CMV-seronegative.

V gene TRBV5-1 combines with J gene TRBJ2-7; 9 nucleotides line up with TRBD2. This CDR3 is 16 amino acids long. CDR1 is SGHRS and CDR2 is YFSETQ in the germline V gene. Unmatched junction bases numbered 14, after V lost 6 bases and J lost 4 bases. The DNA for the CDR3 is TGCGCCAGCACCAAGGGGCTGCTAGCGGGGATATACGAGCAGTACTTC. Its protein is CASTKGLLAGIYEQYF.

The V and J genes are TRBV30 and TRBJ1-6, with 7 bases aligning to TRBD1. The germline CDR1 and CDR2 sequences are GTSNPN and SVGIG (reference sequence). The CDR3 contains 16 residues. J was trimmed by 6 bases and V by 2 bases; bases with no gene match: 10. The CDR3 protein is CAWSLSGQSFNSPLHF. The CDR3 nucleotides are TGTGCCTGGAGTCTCTCGGGACAGAGTTTTAATTCACCCCTCCACTTT. The whole variable domain, filled in from reference TRBV30 and TRBJ1-6, reads SQTIHQWPATLVQPVGSPLSLECTVEGTSNPNLYWYRQAAGRGLQLLFYSVGIGQISSEVPQNLSASRPQDRQFILSSKKLLLSDSGFYLCAWSLSGQSFNSPLHFGNGTRLTVT.

V usage is TRBV30 and J usage is TRBJ2-7; weak D call: TRBD1 (6 bases). The CDR3 has 13 residues. Germline CDR1 and CDR2: GTSNPN and SVGIG (reference sequence). The V gene lost 0 bases and the J gene lost 7 bases, with 13 bases spanning the gap. The CDR3 nucleotides are TGTGCCTGGAGTGTAAGATCTCAGGGGGAGCAGTACTTC. Residues: CAWSVRSQGEQYF.